This T cell receptor (beta chain) was profiled in a study of shared clonotypes between healthy human individuals (dated by TCRdb to 2020 to 2022). Context from the whole study: The cohort comprised a couple of women and a few men aged 18 to 49 years. Blood TCR repertoires of a handful of healthy adults were deeply sequenced to estimate repertoire size and the extent of clonotype sharing between individuals. Leukapheresis yielded between about 0.8 and 9.5 billion PBMCs per donor. To increase sequencing depth and limit assay-specific biases, TCR repertoire library preparation and sequencing were carried out by different laboratories using diverse techniques. For each donor, CD4 naive and CD4 memory were each run on three plates, CD8 naive on two plates, and CD8 memory on one plate. Overall results and qualifications from the work: Naive subsets generally had larger estimated clonotype richness than memory subsets. Compared with non-shared clonotypes, the clonotypes found in all four sorted-subset donors had higher generation probabilities. Even with the large sequencing depth, rarefaction of the sorted-subset datasets indicated that sequencing was incomplete. Because the study included a small number of donors, the genetic and exposure-history diversity represented was limited. When a handful of donors were compared, the shared fraction of clonotypes was about 5% for naive CD4, roughly 3.4% for naive CD8, 2% to 2.5% for memory CD4, and 0.35% to 0.5% for memory CD8. Pairwise subsampling led to the expectation that sequencing depth would affect the degree of clonotype sharing among donors. Only blood was sampled, and tissue TCR repertoires likely differ from those in blood.

Comments on this clone: Its cognate antigen has yet to be identified. Within one base of it there is no much larger clone, and no base qualities were kept.

Using the deep immunoSEQ assay, multiplex PCR amplified TCR CDR3 regions from genomic DNA. For each cell subset, the extracted genomic DNA was distributed evenly across all wells of several immunoSEQ 96-well plates, and each plate served as one replicate. For sorted subsets, about 220 ng of genomic DNA, equivalent to 25,000 to 30,000 T cell genomes, went into each replicate PCR. Purified libraries were quantified with a Qubit 3.0 fluorometer, sized on a Bioanalyzer 2100, and re-quantified with the KAPA Library Quantification kit. A separate single-read 150-cycle Illumina NextSeq 550 flow cell was used to sequence each immunoSEQ 96-well plate. The study's processing was this. Because only junctional sequences without quality scores were contained in the immunoSEQ output, filtering matching that applied to full-length reads could not be performed. Sequences were annotated with PyIR, a Python wrapper for IgBLAST v1.9, using IMGT germline references to assign V/J genes and CDR3. Reads were filtered out if the reads had weak V/J assignments (E-value above 1e-6), no CDR3, stop codons, out-of-frame junctions, or ambiguous translated residues. V3J clonotypes were defined as sequences sharing an identical inferred V gene, J gene, and CDR3 amino acid sequence. The percentage overlap between two repertoires was calculated by dividing the number of shared unique clonotypes by the size of the smaller repertoire. Richness of each repertoire was evaluated using RTK rarefaction, the Chao1 estimator, and Recon v2.1 estimates of unobserved clonotypes. Generation probabilities for all TCRbeta clonotypes obtained by the gDNA method from four donors were computed using OLGA. The table comes from immuneACCESS by way of TCRdb, which keeps in-frame sequences with V and J called. Part of the clones is missing from these tables; in studies checked, under half for an unresolved V gene and the rest for unknown reasons. The DNA gave D and trimming, while V, J and clone size come from that table. The sample yields around 690,000 clones; around 90% were counted once. Around a third of the sample goes to the ten largest clones.

The donors were healthy, HIV-negative adults who had no recently reported acute infections or vaccinations. Every donor was a Caucasian adult living in Nashville, Tennessee, USA. CD8 memory samples were composed of magnetically selected CD45RO+ cells combined with CCR7-negative CD45RA+ effector memory (TemRA) cells. Blood was collected by leukapheresis, and PBMCs were isolated by Ficoll-Histopaque density gradient centrifugation and then cryopreserved in liquid nitrogen vapor phase. Purity and quantity of every magnetically sorted T cell population were checked by analytical flow cytometry. From each sorted fraction, genomic DNA was isolated and quantified by UV absorbance on a Nanodrop 2000c. V is pared back by 6 bases and J by 8 bases, with 16 bases lying between the germline termini. CDR1 and CDR2 are read off the germline V gene (reference sequence) as MNHNY and SVGAGI. Its CDR3 holds 14 amino acids, cysteine through phenylalanine. CDR3 DNA only is kept here, 42 bases in frame from base 1.

This sequence originates from a man younger than 30 in good health. Some clones in this sample may be carry-over from other donors' samples. What was sequenced was memory CD8+ T cells from PBMCs. Explained via the paper, the cell subset or site label denotes: CD45RO+ cells pooled with CCR7-negative TemRA cells. In this chain, TRBV6-6 is recombined with TRBJ1-4; the D gene is not confidently resolved. The nucleotide sequence reads TGTGCCAGCAGCCCCACCACGGGCCAGGAAAAACTGTTTTTT. It encodes CASSPTTGQEKLFF.